This record covers a single TCR beta chain. Its antigen is not known. The record originates from a study of T cell responses to AZD1222 COVID-19 vaccine. The V end lost 4 bases, the J end lost 4 bases, and 19 bases lay between the germline ends. The CDR3 sequence is 17 residues long. The germline V gene encodes CDR1 SGHAT and CDR2 FQNNGV. The table came from immunoSEQ multiplex PCR; TCRdb's copy has only in-frame clones and leaves some out. The sample yields roughly 150,000 clones, less than 90% seen once. Findings of the study overall: Reportedly, nearly half of unique spike TCRs recognized epitopes outside B.1.351/B.1.1.7 mutations.

This sequence was found in an adult who had recovered from COVID-19. This chain links TRBV11-2 with TRBJ2-2; D may be TRBD1 (6 bases). The sample here was peripheral blood, taken after recovery from COVID-19. In DNA, the CDR3 is TGTGCCAGCAGCTCCCCTTCTCTGCCAGGGGCCACCGGGGAGCTGTTTTTT. This translates into CASSSPSLPGATGELFF.